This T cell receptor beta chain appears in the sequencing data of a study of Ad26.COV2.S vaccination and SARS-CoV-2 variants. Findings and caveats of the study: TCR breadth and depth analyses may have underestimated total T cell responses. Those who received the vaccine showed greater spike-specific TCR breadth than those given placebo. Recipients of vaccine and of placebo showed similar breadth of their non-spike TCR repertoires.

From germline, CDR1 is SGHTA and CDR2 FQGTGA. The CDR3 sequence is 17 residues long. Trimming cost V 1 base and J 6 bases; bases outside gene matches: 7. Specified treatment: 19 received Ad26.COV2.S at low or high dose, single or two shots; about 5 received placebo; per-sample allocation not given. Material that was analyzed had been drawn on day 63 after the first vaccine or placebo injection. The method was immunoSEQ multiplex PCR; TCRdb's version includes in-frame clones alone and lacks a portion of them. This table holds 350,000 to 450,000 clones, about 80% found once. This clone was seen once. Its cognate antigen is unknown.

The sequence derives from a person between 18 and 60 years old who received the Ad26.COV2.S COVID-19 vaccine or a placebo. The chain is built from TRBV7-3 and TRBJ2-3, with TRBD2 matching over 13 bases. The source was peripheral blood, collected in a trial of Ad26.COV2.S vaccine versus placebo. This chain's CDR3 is CASSLSGLAGAPDTQYF. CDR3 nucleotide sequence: TGTGCCAGCAGCTTAAGCGGACTAGCGGGAGCCCCCGATACGCAGTATTTT.